These T cell receptor beta chains were read from a single sample in a study of cytomegalovirus exposure and HLA in healthy donors. TCRdb's copy holds only in-frame clones and misses some; the assay was immunoSEQ multiplex PCR. The repertoire consists of about 250,000 clones, with roughly 84% occurring once and the leading ten covering around 11%. Sequenced material: PBMCs. The receptors shown here come from a man younger than 30 in good health and CMV-seropositive. The CDR3 runs from the conserved cysteine through the conserved F or W. The order of the fields is CDR3 length, clone size, V gene, J gene, D gene, CDR3 DNA, CDR3 protein. D genes are given only for firm matches. Clone sizes are given selectively: once, few, many, or a class where the clone is expanded.

CDR3 length: 15; clone size: .; V gene: TRBV4-1; J gene: TRBJ2-2; D gene: .; CDR3 DNA: TGCGCCAGCAGCCGCTCGGCGGGAAGGGCTGGGGAGCTGTTTTTT; CDR3 protein: CASSRSAGRAGELFF
CDR3 length: 12; clone size: .; V gene: TRBV11-2; J gene: TRBJ2-2; D gene: .; CDR3 DNA: TGTGCCAGCAGCTTAGCTACCGGGGAGCTGTTTTTT; CDR3 protein: CASSLATGELFF
CDR3 length: 12; clone size: .; V gene: TRBV5-1; J gene: TRBJ1-1; D gene: .; CDR3 DNA: TGCGCCAGCAGCTTATCCGGACGAGAGGGTTTCTTT; CDR3 protein: CASSLSGREGFF
CDR3 length: 13; clone size: .; V gene: TRBV27; J gene: TRBJ2-7; D gene: .; CDR3 DNA: TGTGCCAGCAGTTTCCTAGGGAGGTCGGAGCAGTACTTC; CDR3 protein: CASSFLGRSEQYF
CDR3 length: 13; clone size: .; V gene: TRBV19; J gene: TRBJ1-2; D gene: .; CDR3 DNA: TGTGCCAGTAGCCCCGGCCAGACCTATGGCTACACCTTC; CDR3 protein: CASSPGQTYGYTF
CDR3 length: 13; clone size: .; V gene: TRBV7-2; J gene: TRBJ2-7; D gene: .; CDR3 DNA: TGTGCCAGCAGACAGACTGGTACCTACGAGCAGTACTTC; CDR3 protein: CASRQTGTYEQYF
CDR3 length: 12; clone size: .; V gene: TRBV15; J gene: TRBJ2-7; D gene: .; CDR3 DNA: TGTGCCACCAGCAGAGACTCCTACGAGCAGTACTTC; CDR3 protein: CATSRDSYEQYF
CDR3 length: 13; clone size: once; V gene: TRBV5-1; J gene: TRBJ1-2; D gene: .; CDR3 DNA: TGCGCCAGCAGCTTGGGGGGCAACTATGGCTACACCTTC; CDR3 protein: CASSLGGNYGYTF
CDR3 length: 13; clone size: .; V gene: TRBV18; J gene: TRBJ2-7; D gene: .; CDR3 DNA: TGTGCCAGCTCACCTACGACCGCGGATGAGCAGTACTTC; CDR3 protein: CASSPTTADEQYF
CDR3 length: 14; clone size: once; V gene: TRBV18; J gene: TRBJ2-1; D gene: .; CDR3 DNA: TGTGCCAGCTCACTCACTAGGTCCTACAATGAGCAGTTCTTC; CDR3 protein: CASSLTRSYNEQFF